This T cell receptor (beta chain) was identified during a study of blood T cells in healthy people across ages. Study-level background: Template switching picked up about one barcoded beta molecule for each two T cells.

Donors were healthy Caucasian individuals from Russia aged roughly 6 to 100. Worth noting for this clonotype: Antigen: not known.

Findings and caveats of the study: Changes in expanded clonotypes were possibly confounded, as the CMV status of donors was unknown. Significant beta diversity loss was already apparent by age roughly 43, declining roughly linearly.

A second PCR, run for about 6 to 11 cycles, used a sample-barcoded 5' primer plus a J-beta primer mix. MiXCR was run by TCRdb on the 5' RACE reads, yielding one entry per CDR3 protein. The sample consists of about 570,000 distinct CDR3 sequences, 25% to 30% of them appearing once. This CDR3 contains 11 residues. CDR1 MNHEY and CDR2 SVGAGI come from the germline V gene. Trimming stripped 10 bases from V and 4 bases from J, with 8 bases between. The V call is TRBV6-5, the J call TRBJ2-1; D is perhaps TRBD2 (6 bases). Sequencing was carried out using blood. This clonotype was obtained from a woman in her 70s in good health. CDR3 DNA: TGTGCCATCGGGACTTACAATGAGCAGTTCTTC. This gives the protein CAIGTYNEQFF.